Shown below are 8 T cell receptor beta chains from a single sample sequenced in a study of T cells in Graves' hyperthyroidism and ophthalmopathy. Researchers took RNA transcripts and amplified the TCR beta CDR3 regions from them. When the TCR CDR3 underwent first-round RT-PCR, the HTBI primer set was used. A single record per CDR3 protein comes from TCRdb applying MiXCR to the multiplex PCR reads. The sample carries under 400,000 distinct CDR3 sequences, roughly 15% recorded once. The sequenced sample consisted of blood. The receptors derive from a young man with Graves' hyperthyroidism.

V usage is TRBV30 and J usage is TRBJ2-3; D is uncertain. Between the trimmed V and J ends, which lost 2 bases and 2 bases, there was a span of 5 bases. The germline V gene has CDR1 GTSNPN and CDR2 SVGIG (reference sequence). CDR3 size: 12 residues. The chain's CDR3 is CAWSQPTDTQYF. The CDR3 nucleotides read TGTGCCTGGAGTCAACCCACAGATACGCAGTATTTT.

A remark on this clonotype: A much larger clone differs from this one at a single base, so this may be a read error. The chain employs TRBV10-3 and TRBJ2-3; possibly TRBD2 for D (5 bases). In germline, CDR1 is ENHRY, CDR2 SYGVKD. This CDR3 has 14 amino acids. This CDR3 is CATTRDTITDTQCF. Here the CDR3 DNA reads TGTGCCACCACCCGGGATACCATCACAGATACGCAGTGTTTT.

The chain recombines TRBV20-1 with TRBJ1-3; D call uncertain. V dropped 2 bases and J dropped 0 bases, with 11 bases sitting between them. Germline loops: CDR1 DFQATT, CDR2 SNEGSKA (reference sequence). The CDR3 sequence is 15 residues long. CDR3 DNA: TGCAGTGCTAGACCTCCCGTAAGCTCTGGAAACACCATATATTTT. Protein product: CSARPPVSSGNTIYF.

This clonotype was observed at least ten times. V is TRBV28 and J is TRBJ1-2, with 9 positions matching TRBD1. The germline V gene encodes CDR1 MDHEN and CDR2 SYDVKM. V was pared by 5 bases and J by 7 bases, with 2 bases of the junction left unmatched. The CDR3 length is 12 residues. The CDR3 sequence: CASSLTGGGYTF. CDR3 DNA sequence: TGTGCCAGCAGTCTGACAGGGGGTGGCTACACCTTC.

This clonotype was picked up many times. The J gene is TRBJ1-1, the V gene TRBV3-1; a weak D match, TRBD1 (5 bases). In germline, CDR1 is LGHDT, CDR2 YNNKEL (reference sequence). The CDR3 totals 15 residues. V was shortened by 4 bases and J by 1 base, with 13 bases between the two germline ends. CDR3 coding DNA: TGTGCCAGCAGCCGAACACAGGCTGGGAACACTGAAGCTTTCTTT. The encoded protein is CASSRTQAGNTEAFF.

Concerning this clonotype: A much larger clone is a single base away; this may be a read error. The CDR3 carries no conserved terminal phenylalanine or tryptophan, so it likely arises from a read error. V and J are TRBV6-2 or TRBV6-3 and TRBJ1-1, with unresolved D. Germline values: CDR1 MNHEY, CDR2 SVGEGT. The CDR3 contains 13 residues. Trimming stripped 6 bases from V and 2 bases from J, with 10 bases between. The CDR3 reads CASRRDGNTEAFL. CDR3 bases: TGTGCCAGCAGAAGAGACGGTAACACTGAAGCTTTCCTT.

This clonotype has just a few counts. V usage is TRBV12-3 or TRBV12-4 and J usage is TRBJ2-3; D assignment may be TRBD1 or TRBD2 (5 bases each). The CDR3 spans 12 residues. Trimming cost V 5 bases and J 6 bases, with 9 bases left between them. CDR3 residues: CASSGEGDTQYF. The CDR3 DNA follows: TGTGCCAGCAGTGGAGAGGGGGATACGCAGTATTTT.

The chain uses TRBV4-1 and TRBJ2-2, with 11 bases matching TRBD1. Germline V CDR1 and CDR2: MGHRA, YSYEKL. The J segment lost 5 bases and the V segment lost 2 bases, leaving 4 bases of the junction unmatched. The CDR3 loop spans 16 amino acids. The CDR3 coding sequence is TGCGCCAGCAGCCAAAAGGACAGGGGGCTAACCGGGGAGCTGTTTTTT. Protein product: CASSQKDRGLTGELFF.